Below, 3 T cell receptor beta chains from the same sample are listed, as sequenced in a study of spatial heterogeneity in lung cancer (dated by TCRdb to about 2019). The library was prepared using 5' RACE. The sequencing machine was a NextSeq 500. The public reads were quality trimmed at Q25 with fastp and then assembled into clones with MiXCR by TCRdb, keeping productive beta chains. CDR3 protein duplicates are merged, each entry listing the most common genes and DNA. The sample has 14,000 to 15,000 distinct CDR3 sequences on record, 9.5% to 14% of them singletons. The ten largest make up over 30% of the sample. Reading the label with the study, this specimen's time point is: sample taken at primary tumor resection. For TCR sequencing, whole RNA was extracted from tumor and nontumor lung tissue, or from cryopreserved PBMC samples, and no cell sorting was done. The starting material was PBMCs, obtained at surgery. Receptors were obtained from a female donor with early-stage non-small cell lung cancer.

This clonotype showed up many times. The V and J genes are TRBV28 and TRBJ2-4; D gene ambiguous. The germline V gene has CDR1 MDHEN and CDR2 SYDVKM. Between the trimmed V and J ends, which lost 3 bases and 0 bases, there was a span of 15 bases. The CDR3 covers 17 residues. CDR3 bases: TGTGCCAGCAGTTTTTACCGCGTGACCCTAGCCAAAAACATTCAGTACTTC. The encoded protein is CASSFYRVTLAKNIQYF.

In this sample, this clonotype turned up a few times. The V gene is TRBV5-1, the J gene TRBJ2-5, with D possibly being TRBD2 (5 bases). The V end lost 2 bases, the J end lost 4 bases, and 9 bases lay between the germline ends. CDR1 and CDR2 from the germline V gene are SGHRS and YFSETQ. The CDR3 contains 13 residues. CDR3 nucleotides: TGCGCCAGCAGCTTAAGTCGGGGAGAGACCCAGTACTTC. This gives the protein CASSLSRGETQYF.

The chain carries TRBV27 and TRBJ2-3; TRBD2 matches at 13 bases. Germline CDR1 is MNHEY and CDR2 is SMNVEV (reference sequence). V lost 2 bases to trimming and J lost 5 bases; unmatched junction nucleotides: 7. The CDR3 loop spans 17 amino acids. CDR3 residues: CASSLKGLAGTKDTQYF. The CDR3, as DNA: TGTGCCAGCAGTTTAAAGGGACTAGCGGGGACCAAAGATACGCAGTATTTT.